The present entry profiles one TCR beta chain with its context. The junction departs from germline at one end; a sequencing error may be responsible. The protocol was immunoSEQ multiplex PCR, while the TCRdb copy is restricted to in-frame clones and leaves out a portion. The sample yields approximately 73,000 clones, 96% seen once. This entry is derived from a study of technical replicates of blood from a few donors. Source material: T cells isolated from PBMCs. The sequence derives from a human donor in good health.

This chain's CDR3 is CATSRLAGGPAVPTF. Here the CDR3 DNA reads TGTGCCACCAGCAGACTAGCGGGAGGGCCCGCAGTACCCACCTTT. The chain recombines TRBV15 with TRBJ2-3; 12 bases are a match to TRBD2. Germline loops: CDR1 LNHNV, CDR2 YYDKDF (reference sequence). This CDR3 is built from 15 residues.